One and the same sample provided the 14 T cell receptor beta chains below, sequenced in a study of blood T cell repertoires in COVID-19. Here immunoSEQ multiplex PCR was the method, and the copy in TCRdb shows in-frame clones only, minus some. The sample consists of approximately 67,000 clones, about 91% of them appearing once. The sequenced sample consisted of peripheral blood. All receptors derive from a woman in her sixties with active COVID-19.

V usage is TRBV19 and J usage is TRBJ2-7; 10 bases map to TRBD1. J gave up 6 bases and V 4 bases, and 9 bases lay outside the gene matches. Germline V gene sequence: CDR1 LNHDA, CDR2 SQIVND (reference sequence). The CDR3 runs 15 residues. CDR3 in DNA: TGTGCCAGTAGTACCCGGACAGGGGGTGGGAGCGAGCAGTACTTC. As protein: CASSTRTGGGSEQYF.

This clone was recorded once. V and J are TRBV19 and TRBJ2-2, with TRBD2 matching over 10 bases. CDR1 and CDR2 from the germline V gene are LNHDA and SQIVND (reference sequence). The CDR3 consists of 16 residues. The V segment lost 4 bases and the J segment 7 bases; nucleotides outside the gene matches: 9. The CDR3 coding sequence is TGTGCCAGTAGTACTTCAGCGGGAGGGCCCAGCGGGGAGCTGTTTTTT. Its translation is CASSTSAGGPSGELFF.

This chain uses TRBV5-4 with TRBJ1-4, with D possibly being TRBD1 (5 bases). The CDR3 consists of 17 residues. CDR1 is SGHNT, CDR2 YYREEE, per germline (reference sequence). The germline V and J ends were trimmed by 4 bases and 8 bases, with 24 bases remaining between them. The DNA for the CDR3 is TGTGCCAGCAGCCCTGGGCCTCCGGCTGGGGGGGGAGAAAAACTGTTTTTT. The encoded protein is CASSPGPPAGGGEKLFF.

This sequence joins TRBV28 and TRBJ2-7, with a weak D call TRBD1 (5 bases). CDR1 and CDR2 (germline): MDHEN, SYDVKM. CDR3 length: 19 amino acids. With 5 bases removed from V and 1 base from J, the gap between germline ends came to 27 bases. CDR3 residues: CASSAQQAYLSPGSYEQYF. The CDR3 nucleotides read TGTGCCAGCAGTGCCCAACAGGCGTACTTATCCCCCGGTTCCTACGAGCAGTACTTC.

This chain connects TRBV27 to TRBJ2-7; D call uncertain. With 6 bases removed from V and 0 bases from J, the gap between germline ends came to 12 bases. The CDR3 length is 14 residues. From germline, CDR1 is MNHEY and CDR2 SMNVEV (reference sequence). DNA of the CDR3: TGTGCCAGCAGCCCTAGAAGTTTCTCCTACGAGCAGTACTTC. Translation: CASSPRSFSYEQYF.

V and J are TRBV18 and TRBJ2-1, with TRBD2 matching 11 bases. The CDR3 length is 16 residues. The germline CDR1 and CDR2 sequences are KGHSH and LQKENI. With 6 bases clipped from V and 3 bases from J, the junction kept 7 bases outside the gene matches. The CDR3 DNA reads TGTGCCAGCTCGCTGGGACTAGCGGAACTCTACAATGAGCAGTTCTTC. As protein: CASSLGLAELYNEQFF.

The chain joins TRBV19 to TRBJ2-1; TRBD1 might be the D (6 bases). Germline V lookup: CDR1 LNHDA, CDR2 SQIVND (reference sequence). Trimming left V 3 bases short and J 16 bases short, with 22 bases between. The CDR3 is 14 residues long. CDR3 nucleotides: TGTGCCAGTAGTATCACTTCTCAGACAGGAGCGCCCTTCTTC. The encoded protein is CASSITSQTGAPFF.

V gene TRBV5-1 combines with J gene TRBJ2-1; D is possibly TRBD2 (5 bases). The V gene's germline CDR1 is SGHRS and CDR2 YFSETQ. V gave up 3 bases and J gave up 1 base, with 11 bases separating them. CDR3 length: 15 amino acids. CDR3 nucleotide sequence: TGCGCCAGCAGCTGGGCTAGCTCGTCCTACAATGAGCAGTTCTTC. Translating gives CASSWASSSYNEQFF.

The rearrangement uses TRBV19 and TRBJ2-2; 7 bases align to TRBD2. The CDR3 length is 15 residues. Unmatched junction bases numbered 6, after V lost 2 bases and J lost 6 bases. In germline, CDR1 is LNHDA, CDR2 SQIVND (reference sequence). CDR3 coding DNA: TGTGCCAGTAGTATATTCGGCGGGGGTGCCGGGGAGCTGTTTTTT. Its translation: CASSIFGGGAGELFF.

This sequence joins TRBV7-2 and TRBJ2-1, with a possible D match to TRBD2 (6 bases). Germline CDR1 reads SGHTA; CDR2 reads FQGNSA. The ends were cut back, 0 bases at V and 10 bases at J, with 10 bases in the middle. The CDR3 has 13 amino acids. The CDR3 bases are TGTGCCAGCAGCTTAGCACTTCGGGAGGAGCAGTTCTTC. This translates into CASSLALREEQFF.

The rearrangement uses TRBV19 and TRBJ2-2, with TRBD1 matching 9 bases. Germline loops: CDR1 LNHDA, CDR2 SQIVND (reference sequence). Trimming cost V 10 bases and J 6 bases; bases outside gene matches: 6. The CDR3 is 13 residues long. The CDR3 DNA reads TGTGCCACCTCGGACAGGGGCGCCGGGGAGCTGTTTTTT. Protein product: CATSDRGAGELFF.

The gene calls are TRBV5-1 and TRBJ2-3; D perhaps matches TRBD1 (6 bases). CDR1 and CDR2 from the germline V gene are SGHRS and YFSETQ. The CDR3 has 14 residues. The V and J ends lost 5 bases and 0 bases respectively, with 10 bases between them. For the CDR3, the DNA is TGCGCCAGCAGGGACAGCACTAGCACAGATACGCAGTATTTT. Its translation is CASRDSTSTDTQYF.

V usage is TRBV19 and J usage is TRBJ1-5; unclear D gene. The V end was cut by 11 bases, the J end by 0 bases, with 20 bases between. Germline V gene lookup returns CDR1 LNHDA and CDR2 SQIVND (reference sequence). The CDR3 covers 16 residues. The CDR3 loop reads CARGEPRTYSNQPQHF. CDR3 DNA sequence: TGTGCCCGAGGCGAGCCGAGAACTTATAGCAATCAGCCCCAGCATTTT.

The rearrangement links TRBV10-1 to TRBJ1-4; D not resolved. Trimming removed 8 bases at V and 6 bases at J, with 13 bases between. Germline V gives CDR1 WNHNN, CDR2 SYGVQD (reference sequence). The CDR3 sequence is 13 residues long. DNA of the CDR3: TGCGCCAGCCGAAAGCGCCCCGATGAAAAACTGTTTTTT. Protein: CASRKRPDEKLFF.